This T cell receptor beta chain was identified during a study of T-cell memory formation after mild COVID-19. Whole-study context: Among the donors, TCR clusters were largely specific to each donor. Overall study findings and caveats: Among clones contracting day 15 to 85, CD4/CD8 was balanced, whereas later expanders leaned CD4+.

A single record per CDR3 protein comes from TCRdb applying MiXCR to the 5' RACE reads. The repertoire holds about 180,000 distinct CDR3 sequences, around 16% seen once, with about 2% in the top ten. V gave up 0 bases and J gave up 6 bases; unmatched junction bases: 6. This CDR3 is 15 amino acids long. Per germline, CDR1 DFQATT and CDR2 SNEGSKA (reference sequence). With respect to this clonotype: Its antigen is as yet unknown.

The chain is built from TRBV20-1 and TRBJ2-2; 8 nucleotides line up with TRBD1. The receptor's source is an adult woman who had mild COVID-19 (a few samples of this study predate the infection). Cell type and time point are not known. Input material: PBMCs or a T cell subset sorted from them (not recorded which). The CDR3 here is CSARDPKTGAGELFF. The CDR3 region has the DNA TGCAGTGCTAGAGATCCGAAGACAGGGGCCGGGGAGCTGTTTTTT.